This TCR beta chain was found in a study of tumor and adjacent non-tumor tissue in lung cancer. Study information: The cohort had approximately 12 adenocarcinoma, a couple of squamous cell and 1 small cell patients.

Concerning this clonotype: The junction departs from germline at one end; a sequencing error may be responsible.

TCRbeta libraries were built with three rounds of nested PCR, modified from ARM-PCR. One entry per CDR3 protein, called by TCRdb with MiXCR from the multiplex PCR reads. This table has about 86,000 distinct CDR3 sequences, about 77% appearing once. No cell sorting was done before RNA was extracted from the tissue. More than 3 cm separated this lung sample from the edge of the tumor. Germline loops: CDR1 LGHNA, CDR2 YNFKEQ. The CDR3 extends over 16 amino acids. V gene TRBV4-2 combines with J gene TRBJ2-1, with D possibly TRBD2 on 6 matching bases. This sequence originates from a woman in her forties or fifties with non-small cell lung cancer. Sequencing was performed on distant non-tumor lung tissue. In nucleotides, the CDR3 is TGTGCCAACAGCCATGAAGAGACTAGAGGCTACAATGAGCAGTTCTTC. It codes for CANSHEETRGYNEQFF.